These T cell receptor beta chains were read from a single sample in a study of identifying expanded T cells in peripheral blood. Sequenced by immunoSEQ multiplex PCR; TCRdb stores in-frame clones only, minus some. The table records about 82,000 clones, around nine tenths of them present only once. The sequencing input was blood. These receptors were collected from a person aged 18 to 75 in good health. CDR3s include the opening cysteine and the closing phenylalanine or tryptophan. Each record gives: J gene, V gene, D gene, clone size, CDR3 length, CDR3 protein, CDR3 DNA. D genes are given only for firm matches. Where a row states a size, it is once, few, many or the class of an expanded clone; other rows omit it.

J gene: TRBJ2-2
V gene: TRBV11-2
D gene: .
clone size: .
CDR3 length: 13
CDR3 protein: CASSLVGIGELFF
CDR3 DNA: TGTGCCAGCAGCTTAGTGGGGATCGGGGAGCTGTTTTTT

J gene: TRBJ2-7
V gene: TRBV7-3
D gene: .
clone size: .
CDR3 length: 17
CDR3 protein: CATRPSCGEIFPYEQYF
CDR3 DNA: TGTGCCACCCGCCCCTCCTGCGGGGAAATCTTCCCCTACGAGCAGTACTTC

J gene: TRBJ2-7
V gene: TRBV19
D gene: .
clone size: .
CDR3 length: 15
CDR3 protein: CASSVPGRPPYEQYF
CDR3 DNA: TGTGCCAGTAGTGTACCAGGGAGGCCCCCCTACGAGCAGTACTTC

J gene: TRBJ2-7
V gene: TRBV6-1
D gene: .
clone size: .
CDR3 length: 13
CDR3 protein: CASRSGGHYEQYF
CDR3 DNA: TGTGCCAGCAGAAGTGGGGGCCACTACGAGCAGTACTTC

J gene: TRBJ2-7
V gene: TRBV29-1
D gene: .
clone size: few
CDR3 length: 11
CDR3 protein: CSVGKGSEQYF
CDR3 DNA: TGCAGCGTTGGTAAAGGGTCCGAGCAGTACTTC

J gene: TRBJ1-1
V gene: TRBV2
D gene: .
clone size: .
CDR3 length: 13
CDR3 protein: CASGGPENTEAFF
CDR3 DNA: TGTGCCAGTGGGGGTCCGGAGAACACTGAAGCTTTCTTT

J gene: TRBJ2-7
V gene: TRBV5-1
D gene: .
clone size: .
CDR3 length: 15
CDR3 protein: CASRPLPGREHEQYF
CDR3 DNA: TGCGCCAGCAGACCGCTCCCGGGGCGCGAACACGAGCAGTACTTC

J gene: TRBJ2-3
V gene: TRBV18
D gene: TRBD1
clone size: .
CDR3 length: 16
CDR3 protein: CASSPPRGTGGDTQYF
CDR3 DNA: TGTGCCAGCTCACCACCGAGAGGGACAGGAGGGGATACGCAGTATTTT

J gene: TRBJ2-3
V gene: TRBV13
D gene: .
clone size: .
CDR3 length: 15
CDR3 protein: CASSLLSVGTDTQYF
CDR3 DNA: TGTGCCAGCAGCTTACTTAGCGTGGGGACAGATACGCAGTATTTT

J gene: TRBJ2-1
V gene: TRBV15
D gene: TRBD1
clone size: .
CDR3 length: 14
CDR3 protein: CATSISDRGNEQFF
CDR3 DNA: TGTGCCACCAGCATATCCGACAGGGGCAATGAGCAGTTCTTC

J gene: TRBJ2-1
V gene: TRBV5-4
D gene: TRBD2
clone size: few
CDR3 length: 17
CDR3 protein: CASSPTTSGFLMNEQFF
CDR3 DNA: TGTGCCAGCAGTCCTACTACTAGCGGTTTTTTGATGAATGAGCAGTTCTTC

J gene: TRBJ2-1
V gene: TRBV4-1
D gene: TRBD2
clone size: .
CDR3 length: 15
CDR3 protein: CASSQGLAGRGEQFF
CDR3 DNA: TGCGCCAGCAGCCAGGGACTAGCGGGACGCGGTGAGCAGTTCTTC

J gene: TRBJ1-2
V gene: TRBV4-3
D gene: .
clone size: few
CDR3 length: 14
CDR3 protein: CASSQAQTVVGYTF
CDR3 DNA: TGCGCCAGCAGCCAGGCCCAAACGGTGGTCGGCTACACCTTC

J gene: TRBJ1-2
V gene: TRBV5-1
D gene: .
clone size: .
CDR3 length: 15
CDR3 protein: CASSLGGRGIYGYTF
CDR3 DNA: TGCGCCAGCAGCTTGGGCGGAAGGGGGATTTATGGCTACACCTTC

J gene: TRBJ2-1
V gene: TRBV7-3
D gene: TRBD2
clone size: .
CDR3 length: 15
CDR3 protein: CASSLSSGDHNEQFF
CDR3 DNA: TGTGCCAGCAGCTTATCTAGCGGAGACCACAATGAGCAGTTCTTC

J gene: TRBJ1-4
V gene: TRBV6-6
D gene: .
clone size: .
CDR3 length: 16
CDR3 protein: CASSLYGTSKNEKLFF
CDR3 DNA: TGTGCCAGCAGTCTATACGGGACTTCAAAAAATGAAAAACTGTTTTTT

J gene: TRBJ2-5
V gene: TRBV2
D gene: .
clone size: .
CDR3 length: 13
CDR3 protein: CASGQGIQETQYF
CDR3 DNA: TGTGCCAGCGGCCAGGGGATCCAAGAGACCCAGTACTTC

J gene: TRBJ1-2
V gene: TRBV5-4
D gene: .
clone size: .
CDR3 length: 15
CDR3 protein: CASSLGGRRDYGYTF
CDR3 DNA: TGTGCCAGCAGCTTGGGAGGGCGGCGCGACTATGGCTACACCTTC

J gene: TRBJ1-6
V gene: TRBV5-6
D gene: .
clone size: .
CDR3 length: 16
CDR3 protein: CASSSMVTGPNSPLHF
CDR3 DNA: TGTGCCAGCAGCTCAATGGTGACAGGCCCTAATTCACCCCTCCACTTT

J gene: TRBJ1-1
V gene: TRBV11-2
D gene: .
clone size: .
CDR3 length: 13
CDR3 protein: CASSLAQDAEAFF
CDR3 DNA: TGTGCCAGCAGCTTAGCGCAGGACGCTGAAGCTTTCTTT